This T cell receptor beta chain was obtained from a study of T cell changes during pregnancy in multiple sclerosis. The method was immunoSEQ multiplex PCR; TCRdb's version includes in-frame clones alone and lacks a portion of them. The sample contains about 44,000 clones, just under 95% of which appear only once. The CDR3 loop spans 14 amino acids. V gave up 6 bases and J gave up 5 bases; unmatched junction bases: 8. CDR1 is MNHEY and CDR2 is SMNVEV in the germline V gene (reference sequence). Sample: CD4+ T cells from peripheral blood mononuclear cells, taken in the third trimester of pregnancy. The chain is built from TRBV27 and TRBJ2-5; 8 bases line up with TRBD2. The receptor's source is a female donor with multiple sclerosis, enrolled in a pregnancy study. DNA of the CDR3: TGTGCCAGCAGCACTCGGACTAGCCGGGAGACCCAGTACTTC. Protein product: CASSTRTSRETQYF.